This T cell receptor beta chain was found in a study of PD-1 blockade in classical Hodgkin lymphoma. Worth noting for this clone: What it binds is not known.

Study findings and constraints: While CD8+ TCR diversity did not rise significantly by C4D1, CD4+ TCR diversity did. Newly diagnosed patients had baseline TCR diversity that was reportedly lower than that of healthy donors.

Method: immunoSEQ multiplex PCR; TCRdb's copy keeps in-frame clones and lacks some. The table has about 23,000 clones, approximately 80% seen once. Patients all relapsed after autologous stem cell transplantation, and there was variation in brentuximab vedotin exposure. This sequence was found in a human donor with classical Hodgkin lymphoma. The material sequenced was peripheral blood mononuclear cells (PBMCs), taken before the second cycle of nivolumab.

The CDR3 sequence is CASSWHTSDGELFF. The CDR3 region has the DNA TGCGCCAGCAGCTGGCATACTAGTGATGGGGAGCTGTTTTTT. The V call is TRBV4-3, the J call TRBJ2-2, with a tentative D call TRBD2 (5 bases). The germline V gene has CDR1 LGHNA and CDR2 YSLEER. The germline V and J ends were trimmed by 5 bases and 8 bases, with 15 bases remaining between them. The CDR3 runs 14 residues.